One and the same sample provided the 2 T cell receptor beta chains below, sequenced in a study of cytomegalovirus exposure and HLA in healthy donors. In the PCR, 60 Vbeta and 13 Jbeta primers were used. Produced via immunoSEQ multiplex PCR; TCRdb's table is partial and in-frame only. The sample has about 130,000 clones, approximately 70% seen once; the top ten hold under 2.5%. The sequenced sample was PBMCs. These receptors were taken from a woman in her sixties in good health and CMV-seropositive.

The chain couples TRBV19 to TRBJ2-1; 7 nucleotides agree with TRBD2. The CDR3 has 16 amino acids. The germline gives CDR1 LNHDA, CDR2 SQIVND (reference sequence). J was trimmed by 7 bases and V by 4 bases; bases with no gene match: 13. CDR3 sequence reads: CASSKGGERTMNEQFF. CDR3 bases: TGTGCCAGTAGTAAGGGAGGGGAGCGTACAATGAATGAGCAGTTCTTC.

The gene calls are TRBV12-5 and TRBJ2-7; no clear D. V was cut by 0 bases and J by 7 bases, with 7 bases left in between. Germline CDR1 and CDR2: LGHNT and FRNRAP. The CDR3 loop spans 12 amino acids. The CDR3 here is CASGLVLREQYF. The CDR3 region has the DNA TGTGCTAGTGGTTTGGTACTAAGGGAGCAGTACTTC.